This TCR beta chain was recovered during a study of T cells after yellow fever vaccination. Study-level findings and limits: Shared CD4/CD8 clonotypes were a small share, likely from convergent recombination. Reappearance after the booster was observed for most primary-vaccination clones (more than 95% CD4, approximately 90% CD8).

This clonotype was counted at least ten times. The antigen remains undetermined. TCRdb independently ran MiXCR on the 5' RACE reads; one entry per CDR3 protein. The data contain about 630,000 distinct CDR3 sequences, approximately 13% of them singletons. The sequence derives from a man younger than 40 who received the YFV17D yellow fever vaccine. The specimen comprised PBMCs, sampled on the day of the yellow fever booster vaccination.

The DNA for the CDR3 is TGTGCCAGCAGCTTATTACTTGTCGGACAGGGGGCCGATGAGCAGTTCTTC. As protein: CASSLLLVGQGADEQFF. This chain connects TRBV7-9 to TRBJ2-1; TRBD1 aligns across 11 bases. The CDR3 runs 17 residues. The V gene end was trimmed by 2 bases and the J gene end by 8 bases; junction bases not matched to a gene: 11. Germline CDR1 reads SEHNR; CDR2 reads FQNEAQ (reference sequence). Full variable domain (missing parts from reference TRBV7-9 and TRBJ2-1): DTGVSQNPRHKITKRGQNVTFRCDPISEHNRLYWYRQTLGQGPEFLTYFQNEAQLEKSRLLSDRFSAERPKGSFSTLEIQRTEQGDSAMYLCASSLLLVGQGADEQFFGPGTRLTVL.